This T cell receptor beta chain was recorded in a study of shared clonotypes between healthy human individuals. Study-level information: The people who gave samples were a couple of women and a few men aged 18 to 49.

The CDR3 is 15 amino acids. Between the trimmed V and J ends, which lost 5 bases and 1 base, there was a span of 14 bases. Germline CDR1 reads SEHNR; CDR2 reads FQNEAQ (reference sequence). Once extracted for a subset, genomic DNA was divided evenly among several immunoSEQ plates. Using 200 ng DNA, around 30,000 T cell genomes, the sorted-subset replicate PCRs were run. As handled by the study authors: With immunoSEQ giving junction-only sequences and no quality scores, filtering differed. Sequencing used immunoSEQ multiplex PCR; TCRdb keeps in-frame clones, though not all of them. That table gives V, J and clone size, and the DNA gave D and trimming. The table includes about 2 million clones, approximately 94% detected once. CD8 cells classed as naive were CD45RO-negative and positively selected for CCR7, excluding terminally differentiated effector memory CD45RA+ cells.

The sample consisted of naive CD8+ T cells sorted from blood. This TCR was recovered from a man aged 18 to 35 in good health. The chain carries TRBV7-9 and TRBJ2-5; tentatively, D is TRBD1 or TRBD2 (5 bases each). CDR3 residues: CASSDRDPPQETQYF. In DNA, the CDR3 is TGTGCCAGCAGCGACCGGGACCCACCCCAAGAGACCCAGTACTTC.